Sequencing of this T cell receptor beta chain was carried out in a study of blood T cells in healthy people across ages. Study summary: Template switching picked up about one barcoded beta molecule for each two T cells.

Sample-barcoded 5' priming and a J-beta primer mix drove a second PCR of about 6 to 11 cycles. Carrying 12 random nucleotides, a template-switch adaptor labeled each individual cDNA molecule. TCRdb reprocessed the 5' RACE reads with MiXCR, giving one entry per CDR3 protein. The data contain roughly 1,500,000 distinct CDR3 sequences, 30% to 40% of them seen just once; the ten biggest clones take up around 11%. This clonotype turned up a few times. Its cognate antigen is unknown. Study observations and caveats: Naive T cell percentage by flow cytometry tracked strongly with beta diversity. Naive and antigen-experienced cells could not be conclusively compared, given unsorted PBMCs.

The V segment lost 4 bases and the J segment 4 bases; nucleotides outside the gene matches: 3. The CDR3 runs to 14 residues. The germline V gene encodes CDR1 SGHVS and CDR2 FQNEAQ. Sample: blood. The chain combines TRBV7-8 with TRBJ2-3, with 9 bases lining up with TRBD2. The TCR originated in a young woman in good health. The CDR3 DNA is TGTGCCAGCAGCTCGACTAGCGGCCCAGATACGCAGTATTTT. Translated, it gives CASSSTSGPDTQYF.